This T cell receptor beta chain was captured by sequencing in a study of blood T cell repertoires in COVID-19. CDR1 is SGHNT, CDR2 YENEEA, per germline. V lost 0 bases to trimming and J lost 4 bases, with 6 bases between them. The CDR3 consists of 13 residues. Some clones are missing from TCRdb's copy, which holds only in-frame ones; the method was immunoSEQ multiplex PCR. The table lists 25,000 to 35,000 clones, around nine tenths of them singletons, with 12% in the top ten. The sample taken for sequencing was peripheral blood. This sequence joins TRBV11-3 and TRBJ1-1; no clear D. The source of this sequence is a human donor in a cohort sampled during active COVID-19. The donor label of this sample is uncertain. This CDR3 reads CASSLDYRTEAFF. The DNA for the CDR3 is TGTGCCAGCAGCTTAGACTATCGCACTGAAGCTTTCTTT.